This TCR beta chain was documented in a study of T cell repertoires and HLA-DP antigens. About the research overall: The donors, ranging 18-to-29 to 60-to-69 years, included a couple of males and one female. Pre-culture CD4+ samples used around 1,100 ng DNA versus around 230 ng for CD137+CD4+ sorts.

Primers targeted 54 TRBV and 13 TRBJ segments. Assay used: immunoSEQ multiplex PCR; TCRdb lists only in-frame clones, some missing. The repertoire holds about 89,000 clones, around nine tenths seen once, with less than 2% in the top ten. On this clone: Its antigen is not identified.

The study's findings and limits: Pre-culture clonality, about 0.041, was far below sorted CD137+ clonality of around 0.39.

V gave up 6 bases and J gave up 7 bases, with 13 bases separating them. The CDR3 spans 11 residues. Germline assignment: CDR1 DFQATT and CDR2 SNEGSKA (reference sequence). Sequencing was performed on CD4+ T cells from PBMCs. This chain links TRBV20-1 with TRBJ2-7; TRBD2 is a possible D gene (5 bases). The TCR sequence derives from a man aged 45 to 65 in good health and CMV-seronegative. This CDR3 reads CSAAPGEEQYF. CDR3 in DNA: TGCAGTGCCGCACCCGGGGAAGAGCAGTACTTC.